The 26 T cell receptor beta chains below all came from one sample that was sequenced in a study of blood T cell repertoires in COVID-19. Sequenced by immunoSEQ multiplex PCR; TCRdb stores in-frame clones only, minus some. The table records 250,000 or so clones, around nine tenths of them present only once. The sequenced sample was peripheral blood. The receptors come from a middle-aged man with active or convalescent COVID-19.

This clone appeared once. The CDR3 region is CASSIGTGSETQYF. The CDR3 DNA reads TGTGCCAGTAGTATTGGGACAGGGTCAGAGACCCAGTACTTC. V is TRBV19 and J is TRBJ2-5, with TRBD1 matching 9 bases. CDR3 length: 14 residues. CDR1 and CDR2 (germline): LNHDA, SQIVND (reference sequence). V trimming: 3 bases; J trimming: 4 bases; junction bases outside the gene matches: 3.

V gene TRBV19 combines with J gene TRBJ1-1, with D tentatively TRBD1 (6 bases). This CDR3 is 14 amino acids long. Trimming stripped 3 bases from V and 4 bases from J, with 12 bases between. CDR1 and CDR2 (germline): LNHDA, SQIVND (reference sequence). The CDR3 nucleotides are TGTGCCAGTAGTATGGTCACAGGGAGCACTGAAGCTTTCTTT. Its protein is CASSMVTGSTEAFF.

This clone appeared a single time. The chain links TRBV4-2 to TRBJ2-5, with 9 bases matching TRBD1. V was pared by 4 bases and J by 5 bases, with 14 bases of the junction left unmatched. Germline-derived CDR1 and CDR2 are LGHNA and YNFKEQ. This CDR3 is 17 amino acids long. The CDR3 nucleotides are TGTGCCAGCAGCCTTGAAGGGACAGGGCTACCGGGGGAGACCCAGTACTTC. It translates to CASSLEGTGLPGETQYF.

This clone turned up a few times. This chain joins TRBV28 and TRBJ2-7; D may be TRBD1 (6 bases). Germline assignment: CDR1 MDHEN and CDR2 SYDVKM. V lost 5 bases to trimming and J lost 2 bases, with 13 bases between them. The CDR3 spans 14 residues. The CDR3, as DNA: TGTGCCAGCAGTCTCAGACCAGGGGCCTACGAGCAGTACTTC. Translation gives CASSLRPGAYEQYF.

The chain uses TRBV27 and TRBJ1-1; TRBD1 is a possible D gene (6 bases). This CDR3 contains 15 residues. Trimming shortened V by 5 bases and J by 1 base, and 14 bases separated the two germline ends. Germline values: CDR1 MNHEY, CDR2 SMNVEV (reference sequence). The CDR3 DNA follows: TGTGCCAGCAGTAAGTGGGGGGGACAGAACACTGAAGCTTTCTTT. Residues: CASSKWGGQNTEAFF.

This chain connects TRBV2 to TRBJ2-1; tentative D call: TRBD2 (5 bases). Germline V gene lookup returns CDR1 SNHLY and CDR2 FYNNEI. This CDR3 has 14 amino acids. V lost 8 bases to trimming and J lost 5 bases, with 16 bases between them. The CDR3 loop reads CASGESFGDNEQFF. For the CDR3, the DNA is TGTGCCAGCGGGGAGTCCTTTGGGGACAATGAGCAGTTCTTC.

DNA of the CDR3: TGCGCCAGCAGCTTGGACGGGGGAACTACCTACGAGCAGTACTTC. Protein product: CASSLDGGTTYEQYF. The chain combines TRBV5-1 with TRBJ2-7; TRBD2 might be the D (6 bases). Germline V CDR1 and CDR2: SGHRS, YFSETQ. The V end lost 0 bases, the J end lost 2 bases, and 12 bases lay between the germline ends. The CDR3 extends over 15 amino acids.

The chain has TRBV18 and TRBJ1-5; 8 nucleotides line up with TRBD1. V lost 5 bases, J lost 5 bases, and 5 bases stayed unmatched. The CDR3 has 14 residues. CDR1 is KGHSH, CDR2 LQKENI, per germline. The CDR3 DNA reads TGTGCCAGCTCAGAGGCGACAGGGGATCAGCCCCAGCATTTT. The encoded protein is CASSEATGDQPQHF.

The V and J genes are TRBV21-1 and TRBJ1-1; the listed D gene, TRBD1, was not tested against the DNA. TRBV21-1 counts as a pseudogene. This CDR3 spans 15 amino acids. The CDR3, as DNA: TGTGCCAGCAGCAAAAGGTGGGGTGACAGGGCGACTTCTTTCTTT. Residues: CASSKRWGDRATSFF.

This chain joins TRBV6-5 and TRBJ1-2; D not certain. Trimming shortened V by 5 bases and J by 7 bases, and 11 bases separated the two germline ends. CDR3 length: 12 residues. The germline gives CDR1 MNHEY, CDR2 SVGAGI. This CDR3 reads CASSPGRSGYTF. The CDR3 DNA follows: TGTGCCAGCAGTCCTGGTCGGTCTGGCTACACCTTC.

The V call is TRBV24-1, the J call TRBJ2-3; D gene unclear. The CDR3 extends over 14 amino acids. V gave up 4 bases and J gave up 2 bases, with 9 bases separating them. CDR1 KGHDR and CDR2 SFDVKD come from the germline V gene. Written as DNA, the CDR3 is TGTGCCACCAGTGAGGGCAGTGCCACAGATACGCAGTATTTT. The encoded protein is CATSEGSATDTQYF.

The J gene is TRBJ1-1, the V gene TRBV11-2; perhaps TRBD1 as D (6 bases). Trimming pared 2 bases from V and 11 bases from J, leaving 9 bases between. The CDR3 loop spans 11 amino acids. The germline V gene encodes CDR1 SGHAT and CDR2 FQNNGV. The CDR3 DNA follows: TGTGCCAGCAGCTTAACAGGGTGGGCTTTCTTT. This codes for CASSLTGWAFF.

The rearrangement links TRBV27 to TRBJ2-7; TRBD1 is a possible D gene (7 bases). The V gene's germline CDR1 is MNHEY and CDR2 SMNVEV (reference sequence). The V gene lost 6 bases and the J gene lost 2 bases, with 14 bases spanning the gap. The CDR3 totals 14 residues. CDR3 region: CASRPGQRAYEQYF. As DNA, the CDR3 is TGTGCCAGCAGGCCGGGACAGCGGGCCTACGAGCAGTACTTC.

The V and J genes are TRBV5-4 and TRBJ1-2; a possible D gene is TRBD1 (5 bases). The germline V gene encodes CDR1 SGHNT and CDR2 YYREEE (reference sequence). Trimming removed 1 base from V and 8 bases from J, with 9 bases in between. CDR3 length equals 12 residues. CDR3 nucleotides: TGTGCCAGCAGCTTGTTTCCAGGGGGCTACACCTTC. It specifies CASSLFPGGYTF.

Notes on this clone: A read error is possible here, since a much larger clone lies one base away. The chain links TRBV5-4 to TRBJ2-2; no clear D gene. The length of the CDR3 is 11 residues. Between the trimmed V and J ends, which lost 2 bases and 7 bases, there was a span of 3 bases. Germline V gene lookup returns CDR1 SGHNT and CDR2 YYREEE (reference sequence). The CDR3 is CASSFLGELFF. The CDR3 DNA reads TGTGCCAGCAGCTTCCTCGGGGAGCTGTTTTTT. The complete variable domain, with remaining parts taken from reference TRBV5-4 and TRBJ2-2, reads ETGVTQSPTHLIKTRGQQVTLRCSSQSGHNTVSWYQQALGQGPQFIFQYYREEENGRGNFPPRFSGLQFPNYSSELNVNALELDDSALYLCASSFLGELFFGEGSRLTVL.

The chain combines TRBV5-4 with TRBJ1-1, with D maybe TRBD1 (6 bases). CDR1 is SGHNT and CDR2 is YYREEE in the germline V gene (reference sequence). The CDR3 sequence is 15 residues long. Trimming stripped 3 bases from V and 3 bases from J, with 15 bases between. The CDR3 bases are TGTGCCAGCAGCTCGGGGGCCGCGGGGGACACTGAAGCTTTCTTT. It specifies CASSSGAAGDTEAFF.

The chain employs TRBV7-3 and TRBJ2-3, with 7 bases aligning to TRBD1. Germline CDR1 SGHTA, CDR2 FQGTGA. This CDR3 is 18 amino acids long. V shed 3 bases and J 0 bases; nucleotides not matched to a gene: 12. Here the CDR3 DNA reads TGTGCCAGCAGCTTCCGGGACAGCCAGTCCTCTAGCACAGATACGCAGTATTTT. This encodes CASSFRDSQSSSTDTQYF.

The V gene is TRBV27, the J gene TRBJ1-1; maybe TRBD1 (6 bases). The CDR3 sequence is 15 residues long. The germline CDR1 and CDR2 sequences are MNHEY and SMNVEV (reference sequence). The V end was cut by 5 bases, the J end by 1 base, with 14 bases between. This CDR3 is CASSPTPTGNTEAFF. DNA of the CDR3: TGTGCCAGCAGTCCCACCCCGACAGGGAACACTGAAGCTTTCTTT.

The CDR3 sequence is CASSDQQGSSGNTIYF. The CDR3 DNA reads TGTGCCAGCAGTGACCAACAGGGCAGCTCTGGAAACACCATATATTTT. The gene calls are TRBV6-1 and TRBJ1-3; weak D call: TRBD1 (6 bases). The CDR3 is made up of 16 amino acids. Trimming shortened V by 3 bases and J by 0 bases, and 12 bases separated the two germline ends. Germline lookup yields CDR1 MNHNS and CDR2 SASEGT.

The chain has TRBV6-6 and TRBJ2-5, with TRBD1 matching 8 bases. V lost 4 bases and J lost 3; bases outside the gene matches: 4. The CDR3 loop spans 14 amino acids. CDR1 and CDR2 (germline): MNHNY, SVGAGI (reference sequence). DNA for the CDR3: TGTGCCAGCAGTTGGTCGACAGGGGAAGAGACCCAGTACTTC. Protein: CASSWSTGEETQYF.

J is TRBJ1-1 and V is TRBV5-4; D is possibly TRBD1 (6 bases). The germline V and J ends were trimmed by 3 bases and 4 bases, with 13 bases remaining between them. The length of the CDR3 is 14 residues. CDR1 is SGHNT, CDR2 YYREEE, per germline (reference sequence). The CDR3 coding sequence is TGTGCCAGCAGCTGGGAACAGGGTGGCACTGAAGCTTTCTTT. Translated: CASSWEQGGTEAFF.

The chain has TRBV2 and TRBJ2-5; D gene unclear. The CDR3 extends over 12 amino acids. CDR1 and CDR2 from the germline V gene are SNHLY and FYNNEI. Deletions cut 3 bases from V and 5 bases from J, with 7 bases between. As DNA, the CDR3 is TGTGCCAGCAGTGACGTATCGGAGACCCAGTACTTC. Protein product: CASSDVSETQYF.

The rearrangement uses TRBV30 and TRBJ1-1; possibly TRBD1 for D (5 bases). CDR3 size: 12 residues. V lost 5 bases and J lost 0, with 7 bases in between. CDR1 and CDR2 (germline): GTSNPN, SVGIG (reference sequence). The CDR3 DNA reads TGTGCCTGGGACAGTCTGAACACTGAAGCTTTCTTT. Protein product: CAWDSLNTEAFF.

The V call is TRBV9, the J call TRBJ1-3; no firm D call. This CDR3 region has 15 residues. Germline-derived CDR1 and CDR2 are SGDLS and YYNGEE. The germline V and J ends were trimmed by 4 bases and 2 bases, with 13 bases remaining between them. Here the CDR3 DNA reads TGTGCCAGCAGCCCAGGACTCATCCCTGGAAACACCATATATTTT. It is translated as CASSPGLIPGNTIYF.

This chain uses TRBV14 with TRBJ2-6; TRBD2 matches at 7 bases. J gave up 2 bases and V 0 bases, and 4 bases lay outside the gene matches. The CDR3 spans 17 residues. Per germline, CDR1 SGHDN and CDR2 FVKESK. The CDR3 DNA reads TGTGCCAGCAGCCAAGATTTGGGGAGGGCTGGGGCCAACGTCCTGACTTTC. Translating it yields CASSQDLGRAGANVLTF.

This clone turned up a few times. This chain connects TRBV5-5 to TRBJ2-7; TRBD1 aligns across 8 bases. The germline V gene encodes CDR1 SGHKS and CDR2 YYEKEE (reference sequence). This CDR3 has 14 amino acids. J was trimmed by 1 base and V by 7 bases; bases with no gene match: 7. CDR3 DNA sequence: TGTGCCAGCTCCGGGACAGGCCTTTCCTACGAGCAGTACTTC. This sequence encodes CASSGTGLSYEQYF.